A single sample is the source of the 15 T cell receptor beta chains below, sequenced in a study of a mutant IDH1 vaccine in newly diagnosed glioma. The time point: baseline, week 1 (first vaccination visit). The sample's treatment: pre-vaccination baseline after standard-of-care therapy. Sequencing was performed with immunoSEQ multiplex PCR; in TCRdb, only in-frame clones are kept and a portion is missing. The sample has roughly 71,000 clones, around 86% seen once. The sample was PBMCs, taken from a glioma patient treated with radiotherapy, temozolomide or both. The receptors were gathered from a man aged 25-40 years with glioma.

Details on this clone: Relative to the germline gene, one junction end is altered; a read error may explain this. The chain joins TRBV5-1 to TRBJ2-5; D unresolved. CDR1 and CDR2 (germline): SGHRS, YFSETQ. This CDR3 comprises 13 residues. The CDR3 sequence is CASSLGLRETQYF. The CDR3, as DNA: TGCGCCAGCAGTTTGGGTCTCAGGGAGACCCAGTACTTC.

The rearrangement links TRBV5-5 to TRBJ1-4; tentative D call: TRBD1 (5 bases). Trimming shortened V by 0 bases and J by 3 bases, and 9 bases separated the two germline ends. There are 15 residues in the CDR3. CDR1 is SGHKS, CDR2 YYEKEE, per germline (reference sequence). The CDR3, as DNA: TGTGCCAGCAGCTTGGAGGGGAACGCTAATGAAAAACTGTTTTTT. It encodes CASSLEGNANEKLFF.

The chain has TRBV27 and TRBJ1-2; D not resolved. V lost 7 bases, J lost 0 bases, and 12 bases lay in between. Germline lookup yields CDR1 MNHEY and CDR2 SMNVEV (reference sequence). This CDR3 is 14 amino acids long. The CDR3, as DNA: TGTGCCAGCAACCCCGGAGATGCTAACTATGGCTACACCTTC. This codes for CASNPGDANYGYTF.

V usage is TRBV19 and J usage is TRBJ2-1, with unresolved D. Germline lookup yields CDR1 LNHDA and CDR2 SQIVND (reference sequence). The CDR3 is 16 amino acids. Trimming removed 6 bases at V and 2 bases at J, with 17 bases between. CDR3 loop: CASRPPAGQAYNEQFF. In nucleotides, the CDR3 is TGTGCCAGTAGGCCCCCGGCAGGCCAAGCCTACAATGAGCAGTTCTTC. The full variable domain, completed using reference TRBV19 and TRBJ2-1, is DGGITQSPKYLFRKEGQNVTLSCEQNLNHDAMYWYRQDPGQGLRLIYYSQIVNDFQKGDIAEGYSVSREKKESFPLTVTSAQKNPTAFYLCASRPPAGQAYNEQFFGPGTRLTVL.

The chain employs TRBV7-8 and TRBJ1-5; D is ambiguous. From germline, CDR1 is SGHVS and CDR2 FQNEAQ. The CDR3 extends over 16 amino acids. Trimming shortened V by 4 bases and J by 2 bases, and 15 bases separated the two germline ends. The CDR3 DNA reads TGTGCCAGCAGCTCCCGGGCGGGATTTGGCAATCAGCCCCAGCATTTT. Its translation is CASSSRAGFGNQPQHF. The full variable domain, in which reference TRBV7-8 and TRBJ1-5 provide the parts outside the CDR3, is GAGVSQSPRYKVAKRGQDVALRCDPISGHVSLFWYQQALGQGPEFLTYFQNEAQLDKSGLPSDRFFAERPEGSVSTLKIQRTQQEDSAVYLCASSSRAGFGNQPQHFGDGTRLSIL.

This clone was found a few times. The V gene is TRBV25-1, the J gene TRBJ1-1; 8 bases align to TRBD1. CDR1 is MGHDK and CDR2 is SYGVNS in the germline V gene. J gave up 1 base and V 6 bases, and 4 bases lay outside the gene matches. The CDR3 is made up of 14 amino acids. The CDR3 reads CASSPDRGNTEAFF. Written as DNA, the CDR3 is TGTGCCAGCAGCCCCGACAGGGGGAACACTGAAGCTTTCTTT.

In nucleotides, the CDR3 is TGTGCCAGCACCCAGGGGAGCCAGGGCACCTACGAGCAGTACTTC. Translated: CASTQGSQGTYEQYF. V gene TRBV6-6 combines with J gene TRBJ2-7, with D maybe TRBD1 (6 bases). V lost 7 bases to trimming and J lost 2 bases, with 18 bases between them. The CDR3 totals 15 residues. Germline V gene sequence: CDR1 MNHNY, CDR2 SVGAGI (reference sequence).

The CDR3, as DNA: TGTGCCAGCAGTGAGGTGGGGAGCTATGGCTACACCTTC. It translates to CASSEVGSYGYTF. The chain has TRBV2 and TRBJ1-2; D is ambiguous. CDR3 length: 13 amino acids. CDR1 is SNHLY, CDR2 FYNNEI, per germline. V was shortened by 3 bases and J by 4 bases, with 9 bases between the two germline ends.

The chain employs TRBV6-1 and TRBJ1-2; D gene uncertain. CDR3 length equals 13 residues. V was trimmed by 1 base and J by 6 bases, leaving 9 bases between them. In germline, CDR1 is MNHNS, CDR2 SASEGT. The CDR3 region is CASSEVTAHGYTF. The CDR3 nucleotides read TGTGCCAGCAGTGAAGTCACAGCCCATGGCTACACCTTC.

The sample holds one count of this clone. The CDR3 spells CASSQDWGASPLHF. The CDR3 region has the DNA TGTGCCAGCAGCCAAGATTGGGGAGCTTCACCCCTCCACTTT. The chain couples TRBV14 to TRBJ1-6, with D unresolved. Trimming removed 0 bases from V and 9 bases from J, with 9 bases in between. Germline V gives CDR1 SGHDN, CDR2 FVKESK. The CDR3 length is 14 residues.

The chain employs TRBV9 and TRBJ2-3; tentatively, D is TRBD2 (6 bases). With 0 bases removed from V and 2 bases from J, the gap between germline ends came to 13 bases. CDR3 size: 16 residues. Germline lookup yields CDR1 SGDLS and CDR2 YYNGEE. The CDR3, as DNA: TGTGCCAGCAGCGTAGTTGTGGGGGGATACACAGATACGCAGTATTTT. Translation gives CASSVVVGGYTDTQYF. The full variable domain, in which reference TRBV9 and TRBJ2-3 provide the parts outside the CDR3, is DSGVTQTPKHLITATGQRVTLRCSPRSGDLSVYWYQQSLDQGLQFLIQYYNGEERAKGNILERFSAQQFPDLHSELNLSSLELGDSALYFCASSVVVGGYTDTQYFGPGTRLTVL.

V and J are TRBV19 and TRBJ2-7; TRBD1 aligns across 8 bases. Unmatched junction bases numbered 8, after V lost 4 bases and J lost 0 bases. Germline loops: CDR1 LNHDA, CDR2 SQIVND (reference sequence). The CDR3 extends over 16 amino acids. CDR3 loop: CASSTSTGAHSYEQYF. The CDR3 DNA follows: TGTGCCAGTAGTACTTCGACAGGGGCGCACTCCTACGAGCAGTACTTC.

The chain is built from TRBV6-5 and TRBJ1-6, with 8 bases aligning to TRBD1. Losses at the gene ends were 5 bases for V and 7 bases for J; bases not matched to a gene: 1. The CDR3 spans 13 residues. Germline V gene data show CDR1 as MNHEY and CDR2 as SVGAGI. This chain's CDR3 is CASSRTGNSPLHF. CDR3 coding DNA: TGTGCCAGCAGTCGGACAGGGAATTCACCCCTCCACTTT.

The chain is built from TRBV6-4 and TRBJ2-7, with D maybe TRBD1 (5 bases). Trimming pared 5 bases from V and 3 bases from J, leaving 11 bases between. Germline assignment: CDR1 MRHNA and CDR2 SNTAGT. The CDR3 consists of 13 residues. The CDR3 loop reads CASSKGQNYEQYF. As DNA, the CDR3 is TGTGCCAGCAGTAAAGGACAAAACTACGAGCAGTACTTC.

This clone has a single count. The V gene is TRBV10-1, the J gene TRBJ2-5, with D perhaps TRBD2 (6 bases). V lost 8 bases and J lost 5, with 15 bases in between. Germline V gene data show CDR1 as WNHNN and CDR2 as SYGVQD (reference sequence). This CDR3 comprises 13 residues. The CDR3 is CASSRDFLETQYF. The DNA for the CDR3 is TGCGCCAGCTCTAGGGACTTCCTGGAGACCCAGTACTTC.